This TCR beta chain was obtained from a study of blood T cells in healthy people across ages. Study overall: When template switching was applied, about one barcoded beta molecule was captured per two T cells.

V was trimmed by 5 bases and J by 0 bases, leaving 10 bases between them. The germline V gene encodes CDR1 ENHRY and CDR2 SYGVKD. This CDR3 spans 14 amino acids. The sample holds a few counts of this clonotype. Its antigen is currently unknown. Study-wide findings and caveats: Comparison with aged donors showed that long-lived donors had more naive CD4+ cells and higher diversity.

Alongside a J-beta primer mix, a sample-barcoded 5' primer served in a second PCR lasting 7 to 11 cycles. No fewer than 3 million CDR3-containing paired-end reads came from each sample. TCRdb called the 5' RACE reads again in MiXCR, with one record for every CDR3 protein. The profile covers around 800,000 distinct CDR3 sequences, with roughly 60% appearing a single time and approximately 30% taken by the ten largest. The sequence came from a man in his thirties or forties in good health. The sequenced material came from blood. The J gene is TRBJ1-1, the V gene TRBV10-3; TRBD1 might be the D (5 bases). The DNA of the CDR3 is TGTGCCATCAGTATACAGGCCATGAACACTGAAGCTTTCTTT. Translating gives CAISIQAMNTEAFF.